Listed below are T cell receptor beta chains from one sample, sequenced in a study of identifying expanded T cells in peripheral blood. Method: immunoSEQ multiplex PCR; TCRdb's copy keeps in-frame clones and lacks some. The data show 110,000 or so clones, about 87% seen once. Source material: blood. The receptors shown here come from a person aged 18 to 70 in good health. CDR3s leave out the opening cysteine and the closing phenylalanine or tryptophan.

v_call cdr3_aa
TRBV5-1 ASSLLRREGVTDTQY
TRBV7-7 ASSFLSSNEQF
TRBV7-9 ASSSQWNTEAF
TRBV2 ASSDSAGALDEQY
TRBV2 ASGDRGIETQY
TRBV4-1 ASSHTGTGGQPQH
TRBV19 ASSPGHSNQPQH
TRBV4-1 ASSQDREWYNEQF
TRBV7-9 ASSFRGSGYEQF
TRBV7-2 ASSLGGNRDTQY
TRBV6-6 ASRPGTVSYNSPLH
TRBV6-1 ASSYNWEQY
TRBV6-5 ASSPSTYYEQY
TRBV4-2 ASSQDLGSSSGNTIY
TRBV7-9 ASSLVGRGFSTDTQY
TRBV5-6 ASSPFGSLGEQY
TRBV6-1 ASSERQVQQPQH
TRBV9 ASSPGGTGVSYEQY
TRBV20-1 SATPYNEQF
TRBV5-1 ASSSRTGIGQNEQF
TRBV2 ASSARTGPGDTQY
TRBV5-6 ASSLWAYEQY
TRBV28 ASRSGHRNSPLH
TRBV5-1 ASSFGGEGDTQY
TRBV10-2 ASSELGADTQY
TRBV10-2 ASRGGAEGGDTQY
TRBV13 ASSLLGTSGKPDTQY
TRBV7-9 ASSWTGVDQPQH
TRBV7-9 ASSLVHLFMNTEAF
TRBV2 ASSEAPSEQY
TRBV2 ASSDWGQGDIQY
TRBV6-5 ASSYSAPTYNQPQH
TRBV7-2 ASSPTSGSHNEQF
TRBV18 ASSPGQGGDTQY
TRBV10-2 ASSESFLVAGGPGTDTQY
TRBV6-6 ASSYGNTIY
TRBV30 ANVRVPEAF
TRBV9 ASSGPGQRTGNTIY
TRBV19 ASSISKNTEAF
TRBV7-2 ASSHSPFTSYNEQF
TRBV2 ASSEAHSQETQY
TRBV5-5 ASSLGPYATNEKLF
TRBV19 ASSVGQGLNTEAF
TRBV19 ASMGRDRVISGANVLT
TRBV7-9 ASSNPGLAGVETQY